One and the same sample provided the 5 T cell receptor beta chains below, sequenced in a study of CXCR4 blockade with PD-1 therapy in pancreatic cancer. This table comes from immunoSEQ multiplex PCR, and its TCRdb copy is limited to in-frame clones, with some not included. The sample holds 5,000 or so clones, about 50% seen once. The material sequenced was tumor tissue. Receptors were obtained from a human donor with pancreatic ductal adenocarcinoma.

This sequence joins TRBV18 and TRBJ1-3, with a weak D call TRBD1 (5 bases). The V gene's germline CDR1 is KGHSH and CDR2 LQKENI. V lost 0 bases to trimming and J lost 1 base, with 7 bases between them. This CDR3 contains 15 residues. CDR3 amino acids: CASSPPAGSGNTIYF. Here the CDR3 DNA reads TGTGCCAGCTCACCACCGGCAGGGTCTGGAAACACCATATATTTT.

This chain joins TRBV19 and TRBJ2-2; D gene ambiguous. V shed 4 bases and J shed 6 bases, with 6 bases lying between them. Germline V gene data show CDR1 as LNHDA and CDR2 as SQIVND (reference sequence). This CDR3 has 12 amino acids. The CDR3 loop is CASSTTAGELFF. The CDR3 DNA reads as TGTGCCAGTAGTACCACCGCCGGGGAGCTGTTTTTT.

The genes are TRBV19 and TRBJ2-3; D is possibly TRBD2 (5 bases). The V and J ends lost 6 bases and 4 bases respectively, with 5 bases between them. CDR1 is LNHDA, CDR2 SQIVND, per germline (reference sequence). This CDR3 has 11 amino acids. The CDR3 loop is CASRAADTQYF. The CDR3 DNA reads as TGTGCCAGTAGAGCGGCAGATACGCAGTATTTT.

The table lists this clone with a few counts. This chain joins TRBV30 and TRBJ2-5, with D unresolved. Germline CDR1 is GTSNPN and CDR2 is SVGIG (reference sequence). V shed 0 bases and J shed 6 bases, with 17 bases lying between them. This CDR3 has 15 residues. In DNA, the CDR3 is TGTGCCTGGAGTGTACTCCCCACTCCCGTCCAGACCCAGTACTTC. Its translation: CAWSVLPTPVQTQYF.

The rearrangement uses TRBV12-5 and TRBJ2-3; D may be TRBD1 or TRBD2 (5 bases each). The CDR3 loop spans 16 amino acids. V was shortened by 7 bases and J by 0 bases, with 17 bases between the two germline ends. Germline CDR1 and CDR2: LGHNT and FRNRAP. CDR3 protein: CASAPPTGRSTDTQYF. The CDR3 bases are TGTGCTAGTGCCCCCCCTACGGGGCGAAGCACAGATACGCAGTATTTT.